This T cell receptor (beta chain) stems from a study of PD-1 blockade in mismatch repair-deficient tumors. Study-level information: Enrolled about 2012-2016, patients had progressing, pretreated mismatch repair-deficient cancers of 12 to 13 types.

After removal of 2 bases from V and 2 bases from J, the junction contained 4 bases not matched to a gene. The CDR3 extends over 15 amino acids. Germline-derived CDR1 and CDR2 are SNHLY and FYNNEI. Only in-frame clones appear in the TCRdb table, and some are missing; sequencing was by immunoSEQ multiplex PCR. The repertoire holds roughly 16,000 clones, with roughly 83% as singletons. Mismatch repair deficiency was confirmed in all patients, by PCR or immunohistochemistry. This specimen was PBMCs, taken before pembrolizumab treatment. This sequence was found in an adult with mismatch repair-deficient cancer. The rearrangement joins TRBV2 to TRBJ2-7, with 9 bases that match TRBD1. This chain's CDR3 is CASSELQGATYEQYF. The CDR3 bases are TGTGCCAGCAGTGAATTACAGGGGGCTACCTACGAGCAGTACTTC.